Listed here are 6 T cell receptor beta chains from one sample, sequenced in a study of blood T cell repertoires in COVID-19. Produced via immunoSEQ multiplex PCR; TCRdb's table is partial and in-frame only. This table has under 150,000 clones, around 82% appearing once. Sequenced sample: peripheral blood. Every receptor here comes from a woman between 50 and 59 years old with acute or convalescent COVID-19.

This clone was recorded a few times. The chain recombines TRBV24-1 with TRBJ2-5; 9 bases line up with TRBD1. Looked up from germline, CDR1 is KGHDR and CDR2 is SFDVKD. V shed 2 bases, J shed 1 base, and the junction held 7 bases outside the gene matches. This CDR3 spans 17 amino acids. CDR3 loop: CATSDSTGTGIQETQYF. Here the CDR3 DNA reads TGTGCCACCAGTGATTCTACCGGGACAGGGATCCAAGAGACCCAGTACTTC.

The genes are TRBV10-3 and TRBJ2-7; 10 bases line up with TRBD1. After removal of 3 bases from V and 3 bases from J, the junction contained 5 bases not matched to a gene. This CDR3 region has 15 residues. CDR1 ENHRY and CDR2 SYGVKD come from the germline V gene. The chain's CDR3 is CAISEGTGALYEQYF. The CDR3 nucleotides read TGTGCCATCAGTGAAGGGACAGGGGCTCTCTACGAGCAGTACTTC.

The rearrangement joins TRBV7-2 to TRBJ2-3, with D uncertain. CDR1 and CDR2 from the germline V gene are SGHTA and FQGNSA. The CDR3 is made up of 12 amino acids. Trimming left V 5 bases short and J 3 bases short, with 6 bases between. The CDR3 nucleotides are TGTGCCAGCAGCGCCAGAACAGATACGCAGTATTTT. This sequence encodes CASSARTDTQYF. Based on the CDR3 plus reference TRBV7-2 and TRBJ2-3, the full variable domain is GAGVSQSPSNKVTEKGKDVELRCDPISGHTALYWYRQSLGQGLEFLIYFQGNSAPDKSGLPSDRFSAERTGGSVSTLTIQRTQQEDSAVYLCASSARTDTQYFGPGTRLTVL.

V gene TRBV10-3 combines with J gene TRBJ2-7, with D uncertain. Deletions cut 8 bases from V and 1 base from J, with 9 bases between. Per the germline V gene, CDR1 is ENHRY and CDR2 is SYGVKD. This CDR3 has 12 amino acids. This chain's CDR3 is CAIRGNSYEQYF. DNA for the CDR3: TGTGCCATCCGCGGCAATTCCTACGAGCAGTACTTC.

V gene TRBV2 combines with J gene TRBJ2-3, with D tentatively TRBD1 (5 bases). The length of the CDR3 is 14 residues. Between the trimmed V and J ends, which lost 4 bases and 5 bases, there was a span of 13 bases. Germline loops: CDR1 SNHLY, CDR2 FYNNEI. The CDR3, as DNA: TGTGCCAGCAGTGCCAGACAGTTGATAGATACGCAGTATTTT. Protein product: CASSARQLIDTQYF.

This clone has just a few counts. This sequence joins TRBV3-1 (or the pseudogene TRBV3-2) and TRBJ2-3; D perhaps matches TRBD1 (6 bases). The CDR3 extends over 14 amino acids. Germline V gene lookup returns CDR1 LGHDT and CDR2 YNNKEL (reference sequence). V lost 1 base and J 3 bases, leaving 8 bases between the germline ends. CDR3 nucleotides: TGTGCCAGCAGCCAAGCCGGGACAACAGATACGCAGTATTTT. Translating it yields CASSQAGTTDTQYF.